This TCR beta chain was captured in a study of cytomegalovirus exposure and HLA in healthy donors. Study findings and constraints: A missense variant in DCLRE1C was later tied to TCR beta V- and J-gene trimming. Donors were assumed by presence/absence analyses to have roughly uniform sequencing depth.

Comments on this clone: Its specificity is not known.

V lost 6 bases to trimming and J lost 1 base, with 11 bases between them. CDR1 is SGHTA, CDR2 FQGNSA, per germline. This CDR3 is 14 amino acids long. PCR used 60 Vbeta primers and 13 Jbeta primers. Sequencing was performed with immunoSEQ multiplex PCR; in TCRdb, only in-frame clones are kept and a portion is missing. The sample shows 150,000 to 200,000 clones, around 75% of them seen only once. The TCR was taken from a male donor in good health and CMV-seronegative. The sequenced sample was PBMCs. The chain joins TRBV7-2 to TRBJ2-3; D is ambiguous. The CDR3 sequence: CASRLQPGTDTQYF. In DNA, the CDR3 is TGTGCCAGCAGGCTCCAACCAGGCACAGATACGCAGTATTTT.